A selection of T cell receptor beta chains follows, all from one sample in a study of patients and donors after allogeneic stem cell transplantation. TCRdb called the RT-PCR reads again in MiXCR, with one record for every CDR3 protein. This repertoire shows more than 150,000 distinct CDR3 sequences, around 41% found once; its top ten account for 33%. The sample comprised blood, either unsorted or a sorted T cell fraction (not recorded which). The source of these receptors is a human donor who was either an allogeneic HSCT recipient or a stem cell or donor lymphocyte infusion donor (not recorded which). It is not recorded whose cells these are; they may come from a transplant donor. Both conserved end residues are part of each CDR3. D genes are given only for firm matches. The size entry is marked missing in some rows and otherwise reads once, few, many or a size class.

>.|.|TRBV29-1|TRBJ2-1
CSPLLANEQFF
TGCAGCCCGTTACTAGCAAATGAGCAGTTCTTC
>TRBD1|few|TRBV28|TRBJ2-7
CASSLTGGYSYEQYF
TGTGCCAGCAGTTTGACAGGGGGCTACTCCTACGAGCAGTACTTC
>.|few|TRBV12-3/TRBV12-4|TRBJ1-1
CATSGRALNTEAFF
TGTGCCACATCCGGGCGGGCTTTGAACACTGAAGCTTTCTTT
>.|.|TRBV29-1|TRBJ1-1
CSVEDAGSANTEAFF
TGCAGCGTTGAAGATGCCGGGTCGGCGAACACTGAAGCTTTCTTT
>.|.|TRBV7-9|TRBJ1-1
CASSPTGHLGTEAFF
TGTGCCAGCAGCCCAACCGGACACCTGGGGACTGAAGCTTTCTTT
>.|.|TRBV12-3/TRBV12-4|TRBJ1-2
CASSPGAANYGYTF
TGTGCCAGCAGTCCTGGGGCGGCTAACTATGGCTACACCTTC
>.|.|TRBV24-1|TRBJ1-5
CATSDLEGYSNQPQHF
TGTGCCACCAGTGATTTGGAGGGGTATAGCAATCAGCCCCAGCATTTT
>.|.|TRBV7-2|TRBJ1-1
CASSLNPTANTEAFF
TGTGCCAGCAGCTTGAATCCAACAGCGAACACTGAAGCTTTCTTT
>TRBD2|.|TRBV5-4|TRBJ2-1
CASSPGTSGSYEQFF
TGTGCCAGCAGCCCCGGGACTAGCGGGAGCTATGAGCAGTTCTTC
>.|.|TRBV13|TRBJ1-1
CASSQRDEAFF
TGTGCCAGCAGCCAACGCGATGAAGCTTTCTTT
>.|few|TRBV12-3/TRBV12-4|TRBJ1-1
CASSRSTGITEAFF
TGTGCCAGCAGTAGGTCGACAGGTATAACTGAAGCTTTCTTT
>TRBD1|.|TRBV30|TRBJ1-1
CAWRKQGAPEAFF
TGTGCCTGGAGGAAACAGGGGGCCCCTGAAGCTTTCTTT
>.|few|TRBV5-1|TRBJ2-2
CASSLAAGARTGELFF
TGCGCCAGCAGCTTGGCGGCGGGGGCGCGGACCGGGGAGCTGTTTTTT
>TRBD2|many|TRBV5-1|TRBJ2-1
CASSLGLAGYNEQFF
TGCGCCAGCAGCTTGGGACTAGCGGGCTACAATGAGCAGTTCTTC
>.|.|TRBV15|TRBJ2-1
CATSRGSQVYNEQFF
TGTGCCACCAGCAGGGGCTCGCAGGTCTACAATGAGCAGTTCTTC
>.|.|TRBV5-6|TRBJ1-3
CASSLGLLSENTIYF
TGTGCCAGCAGCTTGGGGCTTCTTAGTGAAAACACCATATATTTT